A single sample gave rise to the 29 T cell receptor beta chains below, sequenced in a study of blood T cell repertoires in COVID-19. The protocol was immunoSEQ multiplex PCR, while the TCRdb copy is restricted to in-frame clones and leaves out a portion. This table has about 70,000 clones, approximately 90% appearing once. The sample consisted of peripheral blood. These receptors all stem from a man in his 70s with active COVID-19.

V gene TRBV6-2 or TRBV6-3 combines with J gene TRBJ2-1, with D perhaps TRBD2 (5 bases). This CDR3 contains 17 residues. Trimming pared 0 bases from V and 2 bases from J, leaving 14 bases between. Germline assignment: CDR1 MNHEY and CDR2 SVGEGT. CDR3 sequence: CASSYSVGGLPYNEQFF. DNA for the CDR3: TGTGCCAGCAGTTACTCGGTCGGAGGACTCCCCTACAATGAGCAGTTCTTC.

This clone was detected once. The V call is TRBV11-2, the J call TRBJ2-7, with TRBD1 matching over 7 bases. The CDR3 sequence is 14 residues long. Germline CDR1 SGHAT, CDR2 FQNNGV. Losses at the gene ends were 5 bases for V and 5 bases for J; bases not matched to a gene: 9. CDR3 protein: CASSPLTGYDEQYF. The DNA of the CDR3 is TGTGCCAGCAGCCCACTGACAGGGTACGACGAGCAGTACTTC. Variable domain in full (rest from reference TRBV11-2 and TRBJ2-7): EAGVAQSPRYKIIEKRQSVAFWCNPISGHATLYWYQQILGQGPKLLIQFQNNGVVDDSQLPKDRFSAERLKGVDSTLKIQPAKLEDSAVYLCASSPLTGYDEQYFGPGTRLTVT.

Remarks on this clone: An end of the junction does not agree with germline; a read error may underlie this. The CDR3 spells CASSLGLAGNTGELFF. CDR3 in DNA: TGTGCTAGCAGCTTAGGGCTAGCGGGGAACACCGGGGAGCTGTTTTTT. This chain links TRBV7-7 with TRBJ2-2, with 8 nucleotides matching TRBD2. The CDR3 consists of 16 residues. CDR1 and CDR2 from the germline V gene are SSHAT and FNYEAQ (reference sequence).

The chain recombines TRBV20-1 with TRBJ2-7, with D perhaps matching TRBD2 (7 bases). The CDR3 sequence is 15 residues long. Per the germline V gene, CDR1 is DFQATT and CDR2 is SNEGSKA (reference sequence). V was pared by 3 bases and J by 5 bases, with 20 bases between. The CDR3 spells CSASQGRGSFDEQYF. In DNA, the CDR3 is TGCAGTGCTAGTCAGGGGCGCGGGAGTTTTGACGAGCAGTACTTC.

V is TRBV2 and J is TRBJ2-1, with TRBD2 identical over 10 bases. The CDR3 has 16 amino acids. V trimming: 7 bases; J trimming: 6 bases; junction bases outside the gene matches: 12. CDR1 is SNHLY, CDR2 FYNNEI, per germline. CDR3 bases: TGTGCCAGCACCCCGGGGGGACTAGCGTCAACCAATGAGCAGTTCTTC. Its protein product is CASTPGGLASTNEQFF.

The chain uses TRBV18 and TRBJ1-6; D unresolved. The length of the CDR3 is 16 residues. Germline CDR1 is KGHSH and CDR2 is LQKENI. Trimming pared 6 bases from V and 7 bases from J, leaving 19 bases between. The CDR3 region is CASSPDGRAGNSPLHF. CDR3 DNA: TGTGCCAGCTCCCCCGACGGTCGGGCGGGGAATTCACCCCTCCACTTT.

The chain employs TRBV27 and TRBJ1-6, with 12 bases fitting TRBD1. This CDR3 spans 15 amino acids. Germline V gives CDR1 MNHEY, CDR2 SMNVEV (reference sequence). V lost 8 bases and J lost 8; bases outside the gene matches: 7. The CDR3 sequence is CASATGDRGHSPLHF. CDR3 in DNA: TGTGCCAGCGCAACCGGGGACAGGGGGCATTCACCCCTCCACTTT.

The chain employs TRBV11-3 and TRBJ2-1; 8 bases align to TRBD2. V dropped 1 base and J dropped 2; count of bases not matched to a gene: 7. This CDR3 is built from 17 residues. Germline V gives CDR1 SGHNT, CDR2 YENEEA. The CDR3 DNA sequence: TGTGCCAGCAGCTTAGGGGGTGCGGGAGGCGCCTACAATGAGCAGTTCTTC. This translates into CASSLGGAGGAYNEQFF. The variable domain in full, with the rest retrieved from reference TRBV11-3 and TRBJ2-1, is EAGVVQSPRYKIIEKKQPVAFWCNPISGHNTLYWYLQNLGQGPELLIRYENEEAVDDSQLPKDRFSAERLKGVDSTLKIQPAELGDSAVYLCASSLGGAGGAYNEQFFGPGTRLTVL.

This chain joins TRBV25-1 and TRBJ2-7; TRBD2 is a possible D gene (6 bases). CDR1 is MGHDK and CDR2 is SYGVNS in the germline V gene. The CDR3 length is 14 residues. V lost 8 bases to trimming and J lost 6 bases, with 20 bases between them. CDR3 coding DNA: TGTGCCAGCGGCGGGGTAGGCAGGGTGAGCGAGCAGTACTTC. Amino acids: CASGGVGRVSEQYF.

This chain uses TRBV7-2 with TRBJ2-7; 8 bases align to TRBD1. The CDR3 extends over 15 amino acids. Unmatched junction bases numbered 5, after V lost 2 bases and J lost 2 bases. Germline V gene data show CDR1 as SGHTA and CDR2 as FQGNSA. DNA of the CDR3: TGTGCCAGCAGCTTAAAGCGACAGGGGCCCTACGAGCAGTACTTC. Amino acid sequence: CASSLKRQGPYEQYF.

The V and J genes are TRBV5-1 and TRBJ2-6, with D perhaps TRBD1 (5 bases). This CDR3 spans 16 amino acids. V shed 4 bases and J shed 4 bases, with 15 bases lying between them. Germline V gene sequence: CDR1 SGHRS, CDR2 YFSETQ. DNA for the CDR3: TGCGCCAGCAGCCCCAGGGCAACTGGGGGGGCCAACGTCCTGACTTTC. It codes for CASSPRATGGANVLTF.

The chain uses TRBV7-9 and TRBJ2-3; TRBD1 matches 8 bases. The V gene end was trimmed by 1 base and the J gene end by 6 bases; junction bases not matched to a gene: 3. The V gene's germline CDR1 is SEHNR and CDR2 FQNEAQ (reference sequence). The CDR3 has 14 amino acids. The CDR3 spells CASSLGTGGDTQYF. As DNA, the CDR3 is TGTGCCAGCAGCTTAGGTACAGGGGGGGATACGCAGTATTTT.

This chain links TRBV18 with TRBJ2-2; TRBD1 agrees at 9 bases. This CDR3 region has 16 residues. Germline trimming cut 6 bases from V and 4 bases from J; bases unmatched to any gene: 9. The germline gives CDR1 KGHSH, CDR2 LQKENI. The CDR3 is CASSPGQGWVTGELFF. As DNA, the CDR3 is TGTGCCAGCTCGCCGGGACAGGGTTGGGTCACCGGGGAGCTGTTTTTT. Complete variable domain (other parts from reference TRBV18 and TRBJ2-2): NAGVMQNPRHLVRRRGQEARLRCSPMKGHSHVYWYRQLPEEGLKFMVYLQKENIIDESGMPKERFSAEFPKEGPSILRIQQVVRGDSAAYFCASSPGQGWVTGELFFGEGSRLTVL.

The rearrangement links TRBV4-1 to TRBJ2-3; D unclear. V was clipped by 1 base and J by 4 bases, with 15 bases between them. CDR1 and CDR2 (germline): MGHRA, YSYEKL. The CDR3 covers 16 residues. This CDR3 reads CASSQGRFPGADTQYF. The CDR3 nucleotides are TGCGCCAGCAGCCAAGGCCGTTTCCCGGGTGCAGATACGCAGTATTTT.

The chain joins TRBV21-1 to TRBJ1-2. TRBV21-1 is reported as a pseudogene. This CDR3 region has 16 residues. CDR3 amino acids: CASSKAPGGTADGYTF. CDR3 nucleotide sequence: TGTGCCAGCAGCAAAGCGCCCGGGGGGACCGCGGATGGCTACACCTTC.

The V call is TRBV19, the J call TRBJ2-7; a possible D gene is TRBD1 (6 bases). Trimming took off 7 bases at V and 0 bases at J, with 10 bases between the two ends. Per germline, CDR1 LNHDA and CDR2 SQIVND (reference sequence). The CDR3 is 13 amino acids. DNA of the CDR3: TGTGCCAGTACCGGGACAAGCTCCTACGAGCAGTACTTC. It specifies CASTGTSSYEQYF.

The J gene is TRBJ2-1, the V gene TRBV11-3; possibly TRBD1 for D (6 bases). The CDR3 is made up of 14 amino acids. Trimming removed 7 bases at V and 2 bases at J, with 12 bases between. The germline gives CDR1 SGHNT, CDR2 YENEEA. CDR3 coding DNA: TGTGCCAGCACCCCAGGGGCCGCCTACAATGAGCAGTTCTTC. Translated, it gives CASTPGAAYNEQFF.

In its sample, this clone was seen once. The chain carries TRBV30 and TRBJ2-7; possibly TRBD2 for D (5 bases). Trimming pared 2 bases from V and 6 bases from J, leaving 14 bases between. This CDR3 region has 13 residues. CDR1 and CDR2 (germline): GTSNPN, SVGIG (reference sequence). The CDR3 protein is CAWSPPTTREQYF. CDR3 coding DNA: TGTGCCTGGAGTCCACCGACTACTCGCGAGCAGTACTTC.

The chain uses TRBV28 and TRBJ2-7; TRBD2 is a possible D gene (6 bases). The CDR3 extends over 13 amino acids. Trimming pared 7 bases from V and 5 bases from J, leaving 15 bases between. The germline gives CDR1 MDHEN, CDR2 SYDVKM. CDR3 DNA: TGTGCCAGCACCCCAAGGGAGGACGACGAGCAGTACTTC. Translated, it gives CASTPREDDEQYF.

As DNA, the CDR3 is TGTGCCTGGGCAGCGGGACACACAGAGACCCAGTACTTC. This encodes CAWAAGHTETQYF. V usage is TRBV30 and J usage is TRBJ2-5, with D maybe TRBD2 (7 bases). Germline assignment: CDR1 GTSNPN and CDR2 SVGIG (reference sequence). Trimming left V 5 bases short and J 4 bases short, with 14 bases between. The CDR3 is made up of 13 amino acids. The full variable domain, completed using reference TRBV30 and TRBJ2-5, is SQTIHQWPATLVQPVGSPLSLECTVEGTSNPNLYWYRQAAGRGLQLLFYSVGIGQISSEVPQNLSASRPQDRQFILSSKKLLLSDSGFYLCAWAAGHTETQYFGPGTRLLVL.

The chain joins TRBV7-2 to TRBJ2-3, with TRBD2 matching over 10 bases. Looked up from germline, CDR1 is SGHTA and CDR2 is FQGNSA. Trimming took 0 bases from V and 4 from J; bases not matched to a gene: 7. The CDR3 has 17 residues. CDR3 in DNA: TGTGCCAGCAGCTTAGCGGCTAGCGGGAGTTGGGCAGATACGCAGTATTTT. Translated: CASSLAASGSWADTQYF.

The V gene is TRBV19, the J gene TRBJ2-7; 8 nucleotides align to TRBD1. The CDR3 is 13 amino acids. The V and J ends lost 4 bases and 3 bases, in that order; junction bases with no gene match: 2. CDR1 is LNHDA and CDR2 is SQIVND in the germline V gene (reference sequence). CDR3: CASSRGQDYEQYF. The CDR3 nucleotides are TGTGCCAGTAGTAGGGGACAGGACTACGAGCAGTACTTC. Based on the CDR3 plus reference TRBV19 and TRBJ2-7, the full variable domain is DGGITQSPKYLFRKEGQNVTLSCEQNLNHDAMYWYRQDPGQGLRLIYYSQIVNDFQKGDIAEGYSVSREKKESFPLTVTSAQKNPTAFYLCASSRGQDYEQYFGPGTRLTVT.

This chain connects TRBV30 to TRBJ2-1, with TRBD2 as a possible D gene (6 bases). Trimming took 3 bases from V and 3 from J, leaving 24 bases between them. This CDR3 is 18 amino acids long. CDR1 is GTSNPN, CDR2 SVGIG, per germline (reference sequence). CDR3 sequence reads: CAWRPPTRRGPNYNEQFF. The CDR3 DNA is TGTGCCTGGAGGCCCCCGACTAGGCGGGGACCCAACTACAATGAGCAGTTCTTC.

The chain employs TRBV28 and TRBJ1-3; weak D call: TRBD1 (6 bases). V was shortened by 7 bases and J by 4 bases, with 20 bases between the two germline ends. The length of the CDR3 is 16 residues. Germline loops: CDR1 MDHEN, CDR2 SYDVKM. CDR3 region: CASKVPTGGWGNTIYF. The CDR3 region has the DNA TGTGCCAGCAAAGTTCCGACAGGAGGATGGGGAAACACCATATATTTT.

The chain joins TRBV27 to TRBJ1-1, with D perhaps matching TRBD1 (5 bases). Between the trimmed V and J ends, which lost 3 bases and 7 bases, there was a span of 15 bases. Germline CDR1 is MNHEY and CDR2 is SMNVEV (reference sequence). The CDR3 is made up of 14 amino acids. The CDR3 region is CASSFGDRGGEAFF. The DNA of the CDR3 is TGTGCCAGCAGTTTTGGGGACCGGGGAGGTGAAGCTTTCTTT.

As DNA, the CDR3 is TGTGCCAGCAGTGAGGTCAGGGACTACGAGCAGTACTTC. Translated: CASSEVRDYEQYF. V gene TRBV2 combines with J gene TRBJ2-7, with D perhaps matching TRBD1 (5 bases). The CDR3 runs to 13 residues. V lost 3 bases, J lost 3 bases, and 9 bases lay in between. Germline V gene sequence: CDR1 SNHLY, CDR2 FYNNEI.

This chain joins TRBV19 and TRBJ2-2; 7 bases are a match to TRBD2. Unmatched junction bases numbered 11, after V lost 10 bases and J lost 0 bases. CDR1 is LNHDA, CDR2 SQIVND, per germline (reference sequence). The CDR3 consists of 16 residues. The DNA for the CDR3 is TGTGCCACCTGGGAGGGCCCTACGACGAACACCGGGGAGCTGTTTTTT. This encodes CATWEGPTTNTGELFF.

This clone came up once. This chain uses TRBV29-1 with TRBJ2-6, with 12 bases matching TRBD1. CDR3 length: 16 amino acids. The V segment lost 6 bases and the J segment 2 bases; nucleotides outside the gene matches: 5. Germline V gives CDR1 SQVTM, CDR2 ANQGSEA. The CDR3 loop is CSVRGQGAPGANVLTF. The CDR3 DNA is TGCAGCGTGAGGGGACAGGGGGCGCCTGGGGCCAACGTCCTGACTTTC.

This clone showed up just a few times. The rearrangement links TRBV6-1 to TRBJ1-6, with a weak D call TRBD1 (6 bases). The CDR3 is made up of 18 amino acids. V shed 2 bases and J shed 0 bases, with 14 bases lying between them. Germline V gene lookup returns CDR1 MNHNS and CDR2 SASEGT. The CDR3 DNA is TGTGCCAGCAGTGAACGCCGGACAGCCAGCTCCTATAATTCACCCCTCCACTTT. Amino acids: CASSERRTASSYNSPLHF.